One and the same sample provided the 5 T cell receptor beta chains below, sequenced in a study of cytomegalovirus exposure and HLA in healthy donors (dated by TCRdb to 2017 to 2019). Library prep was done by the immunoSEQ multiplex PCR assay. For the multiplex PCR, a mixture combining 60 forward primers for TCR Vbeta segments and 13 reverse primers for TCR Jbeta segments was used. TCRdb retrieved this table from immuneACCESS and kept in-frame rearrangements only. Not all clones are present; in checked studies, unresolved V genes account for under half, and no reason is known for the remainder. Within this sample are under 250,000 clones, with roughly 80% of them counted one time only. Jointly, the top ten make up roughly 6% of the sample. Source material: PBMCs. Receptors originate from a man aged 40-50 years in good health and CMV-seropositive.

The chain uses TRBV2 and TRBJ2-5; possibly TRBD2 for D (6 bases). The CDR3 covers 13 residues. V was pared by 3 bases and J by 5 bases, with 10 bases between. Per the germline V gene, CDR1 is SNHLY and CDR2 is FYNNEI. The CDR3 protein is CASSEGGAETQYF. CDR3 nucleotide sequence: TGTGCCAGCAGTGAGGGGGGTGCTGAGACCCAGTACTTC.

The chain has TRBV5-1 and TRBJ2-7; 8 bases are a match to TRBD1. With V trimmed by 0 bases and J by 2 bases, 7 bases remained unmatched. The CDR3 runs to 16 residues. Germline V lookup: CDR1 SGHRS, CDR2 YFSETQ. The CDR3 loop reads CASSLAWDRSTYEQYF. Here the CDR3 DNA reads TGCGCCAGCAGCTTGGCCTGGGACAGGTCTACCTACGAGCAGTACTTC.

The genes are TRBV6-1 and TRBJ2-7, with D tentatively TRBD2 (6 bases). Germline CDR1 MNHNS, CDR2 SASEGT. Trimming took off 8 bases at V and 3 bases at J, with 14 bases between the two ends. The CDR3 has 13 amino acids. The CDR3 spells CASDTRGFYEQYF. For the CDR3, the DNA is TGTGCCAGCGACACCCGGGGGTTCTACGAGCAGTACTTC.

DNA of the CDR3: TGTGCCAGCAGTTACCGGGACGGCGGGGTTTGCACCTTC. Translated: CASSYRDGGVCTF. The chain carries TRBV6-5 and TRBJ1-2, with TRBD1 as a possible D gene (5 bases). V lost 2 bases, J lost 13 bases, and 17 bases lay in between. The V gene's germline CDR1 is MNHEY and CDR2 SVGAGI. CDR3 length: 13 amino acids.

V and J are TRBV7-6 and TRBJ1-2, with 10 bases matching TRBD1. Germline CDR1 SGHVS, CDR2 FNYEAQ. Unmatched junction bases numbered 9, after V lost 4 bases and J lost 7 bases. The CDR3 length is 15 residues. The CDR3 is CASSSRTGGVGGYTF. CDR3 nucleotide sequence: TGTGCCAGCAGCTCCCGGACAGGGGGGGTAGGTGGCTACACCTTC.